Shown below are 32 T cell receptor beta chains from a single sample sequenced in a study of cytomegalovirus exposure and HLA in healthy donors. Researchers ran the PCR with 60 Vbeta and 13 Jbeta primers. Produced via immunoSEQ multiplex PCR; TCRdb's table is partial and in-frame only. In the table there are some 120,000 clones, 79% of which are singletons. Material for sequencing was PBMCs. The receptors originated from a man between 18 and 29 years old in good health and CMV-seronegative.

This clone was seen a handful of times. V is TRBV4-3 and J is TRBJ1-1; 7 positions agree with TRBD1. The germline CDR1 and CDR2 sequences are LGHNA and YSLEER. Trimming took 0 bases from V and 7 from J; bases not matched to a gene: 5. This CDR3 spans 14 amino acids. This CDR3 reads CASSQDEGASEAFF. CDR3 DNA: TGCGCCAGCAGCCAAGACGAGGGGGCTAGTGAAGCTTTCTTT.

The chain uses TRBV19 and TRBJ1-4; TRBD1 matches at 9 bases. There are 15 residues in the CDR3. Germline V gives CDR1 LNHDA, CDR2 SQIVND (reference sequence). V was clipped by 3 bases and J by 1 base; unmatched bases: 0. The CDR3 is CASSMDRGTNEKLFF. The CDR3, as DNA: TGTGCCAGTAGTATGGACAGGGGAACTAATGAAAAACTGTTTTTT.

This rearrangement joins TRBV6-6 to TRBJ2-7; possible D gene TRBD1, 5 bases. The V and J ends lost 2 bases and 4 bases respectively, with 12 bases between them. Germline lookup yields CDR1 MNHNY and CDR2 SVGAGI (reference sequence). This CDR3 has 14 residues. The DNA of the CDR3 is TGTGCCAGCAGTTACCTAGTGGGGCCATACGAGCAGTACTTC. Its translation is CASSYLVGPYEQYF.

The CDR3, as DNA: TGCGCCAGCAGCGACCAGGGTGGTATTTACAATGAGCAGTTCTTC. Its protein is CASSDQGGIYNEQFF. V is TRBV10-1 and J is TRBJ2-1; D perhaps matches TRBD1 (5 bases). Germline V gives CDR1 WNHNN, CDR2 SYGVQD (reference sequence). The CDR3 covers 15 residues. V shed 6 bases and J shed 4 bases, with 16 bases lying between them.

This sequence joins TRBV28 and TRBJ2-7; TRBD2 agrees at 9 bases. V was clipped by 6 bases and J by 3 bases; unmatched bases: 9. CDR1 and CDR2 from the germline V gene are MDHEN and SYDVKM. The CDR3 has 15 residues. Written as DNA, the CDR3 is TGTGCCAGCAGCCCACCGTCGACTAGCGGCTACGAGCAGTACTTC. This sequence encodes CASSPPSTSGYEQYF.

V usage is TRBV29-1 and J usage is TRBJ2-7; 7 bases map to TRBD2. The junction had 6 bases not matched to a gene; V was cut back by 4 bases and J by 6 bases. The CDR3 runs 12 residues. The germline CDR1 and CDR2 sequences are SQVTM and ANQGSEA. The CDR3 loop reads CSVGRTRGEQYV. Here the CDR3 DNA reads TGCAGCGTTGGTCGGACTAGGGGCGAGCAGTACGTC.

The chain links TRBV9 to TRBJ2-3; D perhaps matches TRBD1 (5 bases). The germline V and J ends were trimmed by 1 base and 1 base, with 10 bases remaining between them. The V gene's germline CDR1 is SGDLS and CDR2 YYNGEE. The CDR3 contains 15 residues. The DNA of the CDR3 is TGTGCCAGCAGCGTACTGGGGCTGGGCACAGATACGCAGTATTTT. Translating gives CASSVLGLGTDTQYF. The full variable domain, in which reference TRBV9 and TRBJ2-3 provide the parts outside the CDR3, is DSGVTQTPKHLITATGQRVTLRCSPRSGDLSVYWYQQSLDQGLQFLIQYYNGEERAKGNILERFSAQQFPDLHSELNLSSLELGDSALYFCASSVLGLGTDTQYFGPGTRLTVL.

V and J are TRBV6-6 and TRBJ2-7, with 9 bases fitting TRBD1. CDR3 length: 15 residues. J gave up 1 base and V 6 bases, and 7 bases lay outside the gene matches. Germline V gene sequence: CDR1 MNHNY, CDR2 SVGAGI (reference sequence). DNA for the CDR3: TGTGCCAGCAGCCACGGACAGGGGATTTCCTACGAGCAGTACGTC. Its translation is CASSHGQGISYEQYV.

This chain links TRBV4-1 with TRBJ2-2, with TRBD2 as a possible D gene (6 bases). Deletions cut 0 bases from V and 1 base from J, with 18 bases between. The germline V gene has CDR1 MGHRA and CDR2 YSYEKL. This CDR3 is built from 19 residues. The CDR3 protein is CASSQELARWTKNTGELFF. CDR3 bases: TGCGCCAGCAGCCAAGAGCTTGCCCGGTGGACTAAGAACACCGGGGAGCTGTTTTTT.

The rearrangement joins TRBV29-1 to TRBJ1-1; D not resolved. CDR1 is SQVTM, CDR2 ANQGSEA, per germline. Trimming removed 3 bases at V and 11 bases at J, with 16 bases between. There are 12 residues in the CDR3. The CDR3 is CSVELQTGGAFF. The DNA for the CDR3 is TGCAGCGTTGAGCTACAGACCGGTGGGGCTTTCTTT.

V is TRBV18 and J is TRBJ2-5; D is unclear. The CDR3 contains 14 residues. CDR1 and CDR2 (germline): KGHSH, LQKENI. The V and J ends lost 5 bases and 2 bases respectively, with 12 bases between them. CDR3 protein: CASSAGFAQETQYF. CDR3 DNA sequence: TGTGCCAGCTCAGCAGGTTTTGCTCAAGAGACCCAGTACTTC.

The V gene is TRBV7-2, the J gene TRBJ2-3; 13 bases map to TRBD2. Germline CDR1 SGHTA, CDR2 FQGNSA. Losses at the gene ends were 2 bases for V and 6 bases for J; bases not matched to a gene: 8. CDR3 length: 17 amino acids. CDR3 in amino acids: CASSLTPGLAGVDTQYF. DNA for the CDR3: TGTGCCAGCAGCTTAACCCCCGGACTAGCGGGAGTGGATACGCAGTATTTT.

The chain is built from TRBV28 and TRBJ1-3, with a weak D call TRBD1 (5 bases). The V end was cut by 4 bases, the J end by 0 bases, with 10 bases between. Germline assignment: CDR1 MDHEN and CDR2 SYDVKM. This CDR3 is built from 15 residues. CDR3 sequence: CASSSTVDSGNTIYF. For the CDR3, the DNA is TGTGCCAGCAGTTCGACAGTGGACTCTGGAAACACCATATATTTT.

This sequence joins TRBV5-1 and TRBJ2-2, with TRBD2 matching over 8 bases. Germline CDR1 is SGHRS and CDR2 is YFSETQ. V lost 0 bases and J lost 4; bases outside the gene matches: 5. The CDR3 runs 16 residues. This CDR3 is CASSLGTSRVTGELFF. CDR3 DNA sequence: TGCGCCAGCAGCTTGGGGACTAGCAGGGTCACCGGGGAGCTGTTTTTT.

CDR3 in amino acids: CASSLNGGWGTYEQYV. CDR3 sequence (DNA): TGTGCCAGCAGCTTAAACGGGGGATGGGGCACCTACGAGCAGTACGTC. The chain carries TRBV13 and TRBJ2-7, with TRBD2 as a possible D gene (6 bases). Trimming cost V 2 bases and J 2 bases, with 16 bases left between them. Germline CDR1 PRHDT, CDR2 FYEKMQ (reference sequence). The CDR3 extends over 16 amino acids.

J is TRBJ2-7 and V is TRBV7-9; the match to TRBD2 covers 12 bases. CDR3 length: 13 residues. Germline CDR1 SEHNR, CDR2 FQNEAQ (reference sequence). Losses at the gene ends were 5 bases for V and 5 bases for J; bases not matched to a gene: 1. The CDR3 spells CASSRTSGNEQYV. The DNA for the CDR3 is TGTGCCAGCAGCAGGACTAGCGGGAACGAGCAGTACGTC.

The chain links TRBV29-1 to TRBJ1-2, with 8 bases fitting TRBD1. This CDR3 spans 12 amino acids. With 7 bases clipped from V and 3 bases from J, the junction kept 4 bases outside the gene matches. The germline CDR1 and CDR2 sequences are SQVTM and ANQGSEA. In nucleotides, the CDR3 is TGCAGCGCCGGACAGGGTGACTATGGCTACACCTTC. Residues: CSAGQGDYGYTF.

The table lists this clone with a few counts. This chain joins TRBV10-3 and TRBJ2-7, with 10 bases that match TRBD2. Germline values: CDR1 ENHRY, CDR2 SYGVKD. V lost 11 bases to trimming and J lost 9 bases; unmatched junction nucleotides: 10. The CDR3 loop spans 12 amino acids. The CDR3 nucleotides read TGTGCCGCCTCTAGCGGGAGTTCTGTGCAGTACTTC. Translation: CAASSGSSVQYF.

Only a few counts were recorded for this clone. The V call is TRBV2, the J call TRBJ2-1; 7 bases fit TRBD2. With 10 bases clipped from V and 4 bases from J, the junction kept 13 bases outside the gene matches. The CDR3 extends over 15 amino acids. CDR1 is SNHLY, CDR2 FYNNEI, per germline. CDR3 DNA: TGTGCCACTCCAGTGGCGGCTAGCGGATACAATGAGCAGTTCTTC. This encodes CATPVAASGYNEQFF.

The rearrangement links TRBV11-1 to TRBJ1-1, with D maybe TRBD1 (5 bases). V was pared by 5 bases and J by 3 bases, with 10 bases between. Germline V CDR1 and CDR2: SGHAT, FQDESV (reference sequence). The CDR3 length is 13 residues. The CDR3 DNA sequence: TGTGCCAGCAGCCCGGGACTGTACACTGAAGCTTTCTTT. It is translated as CASSPGLYTEAFF.

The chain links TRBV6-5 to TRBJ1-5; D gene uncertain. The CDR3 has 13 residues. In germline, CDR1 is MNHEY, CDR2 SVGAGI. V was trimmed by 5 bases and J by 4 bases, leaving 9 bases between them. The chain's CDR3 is CASSLGRNQPQHF. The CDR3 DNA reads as TGTGCCAGCAGTCTTGGGAGAAATCAGCCCCAGCATTTT.

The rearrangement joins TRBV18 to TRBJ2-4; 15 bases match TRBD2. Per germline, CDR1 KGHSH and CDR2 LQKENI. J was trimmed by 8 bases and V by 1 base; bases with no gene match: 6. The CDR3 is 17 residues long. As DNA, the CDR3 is TGTGCCAGCTCACCACAGGGACTAGCGGGAGGATTTGACATTCAGTACTTC. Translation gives CASSPQGLAGGFDIQYF.

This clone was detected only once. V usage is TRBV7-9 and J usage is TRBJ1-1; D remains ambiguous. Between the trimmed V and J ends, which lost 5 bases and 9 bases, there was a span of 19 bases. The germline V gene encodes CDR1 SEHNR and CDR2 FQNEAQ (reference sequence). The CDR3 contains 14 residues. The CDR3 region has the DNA TGTGCCAGCAGCGGGAGGGCGGAACAAAGCAAAGCTTTCTTT. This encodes CASSGRAEQSKAFF.

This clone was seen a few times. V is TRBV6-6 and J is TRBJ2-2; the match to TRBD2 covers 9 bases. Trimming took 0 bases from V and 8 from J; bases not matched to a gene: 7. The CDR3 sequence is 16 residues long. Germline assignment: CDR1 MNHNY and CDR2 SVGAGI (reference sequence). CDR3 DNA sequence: TGTGCCAGCAGTTACTCTATTAGCGGGAGCTCTGGGGAGCTGTTTTTT. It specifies CASSYSISGSSGELFF.

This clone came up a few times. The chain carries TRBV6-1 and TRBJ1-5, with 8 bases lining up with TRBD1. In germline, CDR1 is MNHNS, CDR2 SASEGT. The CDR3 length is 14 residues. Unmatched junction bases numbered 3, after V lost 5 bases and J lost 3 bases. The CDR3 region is CASSLTGDNQPQHF. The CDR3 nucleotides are TGTGCCAGCAGTCTGACAGGGGACAATCAGCCCCAGCATTTT.

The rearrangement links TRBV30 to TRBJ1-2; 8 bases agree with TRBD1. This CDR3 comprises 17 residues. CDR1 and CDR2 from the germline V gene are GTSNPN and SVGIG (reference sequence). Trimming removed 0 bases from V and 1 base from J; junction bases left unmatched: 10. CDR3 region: CAWSVHQGAQINYGYTF. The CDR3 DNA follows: TGTGCCTGGAGTGTACATCAGGGGGCGCAGATTAACTATGGCTACACCTTC.

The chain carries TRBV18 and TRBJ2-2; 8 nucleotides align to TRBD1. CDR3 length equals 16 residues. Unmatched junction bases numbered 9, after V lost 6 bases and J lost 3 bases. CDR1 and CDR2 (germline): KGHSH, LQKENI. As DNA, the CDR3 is TGTGCCAGCTCGAAAACGGACAGGGTCGACACCGGGGAGCTGTTTTTT. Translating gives CASSKTDRVDTGELFF.

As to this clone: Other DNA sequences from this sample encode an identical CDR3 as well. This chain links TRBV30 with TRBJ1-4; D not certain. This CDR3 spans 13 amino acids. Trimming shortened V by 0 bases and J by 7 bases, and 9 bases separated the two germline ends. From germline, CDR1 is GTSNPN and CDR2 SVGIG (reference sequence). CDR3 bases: TGTGCCTGGAGTGTGGTACAGTCTGAAAAACTGTTTTTT. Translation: CAWSVVQSEKLFF.

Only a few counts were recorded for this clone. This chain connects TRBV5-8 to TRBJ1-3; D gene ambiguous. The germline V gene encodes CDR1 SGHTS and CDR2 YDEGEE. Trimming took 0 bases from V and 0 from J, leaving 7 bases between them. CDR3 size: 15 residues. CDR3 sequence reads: CASSLEGSSGNTIYF. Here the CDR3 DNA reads TGTGCCAGCAGCTTGGAAGGGAGCTCTGGAAACACCATATATTTT. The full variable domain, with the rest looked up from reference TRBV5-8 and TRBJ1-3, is EAGVTQSPTHLIKTRGQQATLRCSPISGHTSVYWYQQALGLGLQFLLWYDEGEERNRGNFPPRFSGRQFPNYSSELNVNALELEDSALYLCASSLEGSSGNTIYFGEGSWLTVV.

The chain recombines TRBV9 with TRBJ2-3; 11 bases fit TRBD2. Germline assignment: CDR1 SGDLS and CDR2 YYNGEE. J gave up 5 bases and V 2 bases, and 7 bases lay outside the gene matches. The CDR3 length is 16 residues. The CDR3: CASSVIAGGPQDTQYF. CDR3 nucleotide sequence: TGTGCCAGCAGCGTCATAGCGGGAGGGCCCCAAGATACGCAGTATTTT.

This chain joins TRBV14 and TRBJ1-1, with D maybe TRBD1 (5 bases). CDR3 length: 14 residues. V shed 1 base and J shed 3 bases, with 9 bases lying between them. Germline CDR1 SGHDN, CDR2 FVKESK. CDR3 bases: TGTGCCAGCAGCCAAGTTTTCAGGGACACTGAAGCTTTCTTT. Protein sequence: CASSQVFRDTEAFF.

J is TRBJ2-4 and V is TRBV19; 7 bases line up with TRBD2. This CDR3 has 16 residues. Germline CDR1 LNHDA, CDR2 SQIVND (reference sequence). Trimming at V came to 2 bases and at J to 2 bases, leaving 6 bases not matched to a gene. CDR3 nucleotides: TGTGCCAGTAGTATACTTCTAGCGGATTCCAAAAACATTCAGTACTTC. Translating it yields CASSILLADSKNIQYF.